This is a list of T cell receptor beta chains from one sample in a study of CD8 T cells in ankylosing spondylitis. A single record per CDR3 protein comes from TCRdb applying MiXCR to the 5' RACE reads. The sample holds about 300,000 distinct CDR3 sequences, more than 20% seen once. Sequenced material: blood, either unsorted or a sorted T cell fraction (not recorded which). These receptors were obtained from a female donor with ankylosing spondylitis or in good health (not recorded which). CDR3s include the opening cysteine and the closing phenylalanine or tryptophan. Fields, in order: D gene, J gene, clone size, V gene, CDR3 DNA, CDR3 protein. A D gene is named only where the DNA matches it firmly. Clone size appears in some rows only: once, few, many, or a class for an expanded clone.

NA TRBJ1-1 NA TRBV5-1 TGCGCCAGCAGCTTCGGGGGAGGGATGAACACTGAAGCTTTCTTT CASSFGGGMNTEAFF
TRBD2 TRBJ2-3 few TRBV7-2 TGTGCCAGCAGCCCAGGACTAGCGGGAGGATGGGCAGATACGCAGTATTTT CASSPGLAGGWADTQYF
NA TRBJ1-5 NA TRBV19 TGTGCCAGTAGTTCTTTCAGGGCACCGAATCAGCCCCAGCATTTT CASSSFRAPNQPQHF
TRBD1 TRBJ1-1 NA TRBV12-3/TRBV12-4 TGTGCCAGCAGTTTAGGGGACAGGCCAGGGAACACTGAAGCTTTCTTT CASSLGDRPGNTEAFF
NA TRBJ2-5 few TRBV20-1 TGCAGTGCTTTTGGACCGGGAGAGACCCAGTACTTC CSAFGPGETQYF
NA TRBJ1-2 many TRBV29-1 TGCAGCGTTGATAAGAGTTATGGCTACACCTTC CSVDKSYGYTF
NA TRBJ2-1 NA TRBV6-5 TGTGCCAGCAGTTACGGGGGATGGCAGTTCTTC CASSYGGWQFF
NA TRBJ2-3 NA TRBV7-2 TGCGCCAGCAGCTCCCAGTTGTCACGCACAGATACGCAGTATTTT CASSSQLSRTDTQYF
NA TRBJ1-1 NA TRBV7-9 TGTGCCAGCAGCTTAATCAGATCCACTGAAGCTTTCTTT CASSLIRSTEAFF
NA TRBJ1-3 once TRBV3-1 TGTGCCAGCAGCCAAGTCCTCCACTCTGGAAACACCATATATTTT CASSQVLHSGNTIYF
NA TRBJ2-7 NA TRBV13 TGTGCCAGCAGCTTACTAGCGACAACCTACGAGCAGTACTTC CASSLLATTYEQYF
TRBD2 TRBJ2-1 NA TRBV7-9 TGTGCCAGCAGCTTTCTTGTCGGACTAGAGACCAATGAGCAGTTCTTC CASSFLVGLETNEQFF
NA TRBJ2-2 few TRBV29-1 TGCAGCGCCTGGGGACATTCGAACACCGGGGAGCTGTTTTTT CSAWGHSNTGELFF
NA TRBJ1-2 NA TRBV7-2 TGTGCCAGCAGCTTAAAGGGTCTCGACTATGGCTACACCTTC CASSLKGLDYGYTF
TRBD2 TRBJ2-1 few TRBV6-1 TGTGCCAGCAGGAGGGAGAGACTAGCGGGACAGTTCTTC CASRRERLAGQFF
NA TRBJ2-3 many TRBV5-1 TGCGCCAGCAGCTTGGCCTCTCAAGCGAACACAGATACGCAGTATTTT CASSLASQANTDTQYF